The 23 T cell receptor beta chains in this list originate from one sample, sequenced in a study of blood T cells in healthy people across ages. PCR was performed a second time for roughly 7 to 12 cycles using a sample-barcoded 5' primer and a J-beta primer mix. MiXCR, applied by TCRdb to the 5' RACE reads, yields one record per CDR3 protein. The sample shows 1.5 million to 1.8 million distinct CDR3 sequences, approximately 42% of them seen only once. The specimen was blood. Every receptor here comes from a woman aged 18-29 years in good health.

The chain joins TRBV15 to TRBJ1-3; 7 bases map to TRBD1. CDR1 and CDR2 from the germline V gene are LNHNV and YYDKDF (reference sequence). This CDR3 is 14 amino acids long. V shed 3 bases, J shed 2 bases, and the junction held 1 base outside the gene matches. CDR3 nucleotides: TGTGCCACCAGCAGCGACAGGGCTGGAAACACCATATATTTT. Protein: CATSSDRAGNTIYF.

This clonotype was found a few times. V gene TRBV4-1 combines with J gene TRBJ1-2; unclear D gene. Trimming took off 4 bases at V and 4 bases at J, with 10 bases between the two ends. Per the germline V gene, CDR1 is MGHRA and CDR2 is YSYEKL. The CDR3 sequence is 13 residues long. CDR3 amino acids: CASSPDGLYGYTF. The DNA of the CDR3 is TGCGCCAGCAGCCCGGACGGACTCTATGGCTACACCTTC.

The V and J genes are TRBV6-5 and TRBJ1-1; 10 bases map to TRBD1. CDR1 MNHEY and CDR2 SVGAGI come from the germline V gene. The CDR3 consists of 15 residues. V trimming: 4 bases; J trimming: 5 bases; junction bases outside the gene matches: 7. CDR3 sequence (DNA): TGTGCCAGCAGTTTCGACAGGGGGCTAGGGACTGAAGCTTTCTTT. Its protein product is CASSFDRGLGTEAFF.

In this sample, this clonotype turned up a few times. This chain uses TRBV12-5 with TRBJ2-1, with 9 bases identical to TRBD1. Germline V gene sequence: CDR1 LGHNT, CDR2 FRNRAP. Trimming cost V 5 bases and J 15 bases; bases outside gene matches: 17. The CDR3 loop spans 15 amino acids. The CDR3 sequence is CASGPPGQGYSIPFF. The CDR3 nucleotides read TGTGCTAGTGGTCCGCCGGGACAGGGTTACTCTATTCCGTTCTTC.

This clonotype was found a few times. The rearrangement joins TRBV14 to TRBJ2-1, with unresolved D. Germline CDR1 and CDR2: SGHDN and FVKESK. This CDR3 is 14 amino acids long. The V and J ends lost 2 bases and 2 bases respectively, with 7 bases between them. The CDR3 nucleotides are TGTGCCAGCAGCCAATTCATCACCTACAATGAGCAGTTCTTC. It translates to CASSQFITYNEQFF.

CDR3: CSATRNQPQHF. The CDR3 DNA reads TGCAGTGCTACGAGGAATCAGCCCCAGCATTTT. V is TRBV20-1 and J is TRBJ1-5, with D uncertain. V shed 4 bases and J shed 4 bases, with 5 bases lying between them. Germline V gene sequence: CDR1 DFQATT, CDR2 SNEGSKA (reference sequence). The CDR3 is 11 amino acids.

The V gene is TRBV4-1, the J gene TRBJ2-7; 14 bases are a match to TRBD2. V shed 2 bases, J shed 4 bases, and the junction held 7 bases outside the gene matches. CDR1 is MGHRA, CDR2 YSYEKL, per germline. CDR3 length equals 17 residues. The CDR3 DNA reads as TGCGCCAGCAGCCAAAAGACTAGCGGGAGGGCCAATTACGAGCAGTACTTC. As protein: CASSQKTSGRANYEQYF.

The J gene is TRBJ2-7, the V gene TRBV6-2 or TRBV6-3, with a tentative D call TRBD2 (7 bases). Germline CDR1 MNHEY, CDR2 SVGEGT. V shed 0 bases and J shed 3 bases, with 12 bases lying between them. The CDR3 runs to 15 residues. The chain's CDR3 is CASSYSPGGIYEQYF. CDR3 in DNA: TGTGCCAGCAGTTACTCGCCGGGGGGCATCTACGAGCAGTACTTC.

This clonotype was counted only a few times. The rearrangement joins TRBV29-1 to TRBJ2-1; D uncertain. The J call is uncertain, as TRBJ2-7 better fits the DNA end. The CDR3 totals 11 residues. Germline CDR1 and CDR2: SQVTM and ANQGSEA. DNA for the CDR3: TGCAGTGGATGGTCCTACAATGAGCAGTACTTC. It yields the protein CSGWSYNEQYF.

The CDR3 DNA sequence: TGCAGTGCTAGGCGGGAAAAACTGTTTTTT. It encodes CSARREKLFF. V and J are TRBV20-1 and TRBJ1-4; D is unclear. V lost 3 bases, J lost 8 bases, and 4 bases lay in between. The CDR3 covers 10 residues. Germline-derived CDR1 and CDR2 are DFQATT and SNEGSKA (reference sequence).

In its sample, this clonotype was seen a few times. This chain's CDR3 is CASSLGIVADNEQYF. The CDR3 nucleotides read TGTGCCAGCAGCTTAGGGATAGTAGCGGACAATGAGCAGTACTTC. The gene calls are TRBV7-2 and TRBJ2-5, with D possibly matching TRBD2 (6 bases). The V end lost 1 base, the J end lost 11 bases, and 20 bases lay between the germline ends. The germline gives CDR1 SGHTA, CDR2 FQGNSA. The CDR3 is 15 amino acids.

The chain uses TRBV7-2 and TRBJ2-3; TRBD2 aligns across 14 bases. The CDR3 length is 16 residues. The trim removed 4 bases at V and 9 bases at J, leaving 9 bases unmatched. Looked up from germline, CDR1 is SGHTA and CDR2 is FQGNSA. The CDR3 bases are TGTGCCAGCAGCTCCCAACCGGGACTAGCGGGAGACACGCAGTATTTT. Protein: CASSSQPGLAGDTQYF.

The V call is TRBV7-9, the J call TRBJ1-1, with D possibly TRBD1 on 6 matching bases. The CDR3 length is 13 residues. Trimming removed 8 bases from V and 1 base from J, with 11 bases in between. Germline loops: CDR1 SEHNR, CDR2 FQNEAQ (reference sequence). The CDR3 is CASRWGPNTEAFF. The CDR3 bases are TGTGCCAGCCGTTGGGGGCCGAACACTGAAGCTTTCTTT.

Comment on this clonotype: One base away lies a much larger clone, so this may be a sequencing read error. This chain connects TRBV9 to TRBJ2-3; D is undetermined. The CDR3 is 13 residues long. Looked up from germline, CDR1 is SGDLS and CDR2 is YYNGEE. The CDR3, as DNA: TGTGTCAGCAGCATCGGTAGCACAGATACGCAGTATTTT. It translates to CVSSIGSTDTQYF.

This clonotype occurred a few times. The chain recombines TRBV29-1 with TRBJ2-1; 10 positions agree with TRBD2. Per the germline V gene, CDR1 is SQVTM and CDR2 is ANQGSEA. The CDR3 sequence is 15 residues long. With V trimmed by 2 bases and J by 4 bases, 5 bases remained unmatched. CDR3 nucleotides: TGCAGCGTTGAACCAACTAGCGGGAAATACAATGAGCAGTTCTTC. As protein: CSVEPTSGKYNEQFF.

In this sample, this clonotype turned up a few times. The chain is built from TRBV12-3 or TRBV12-4 and TRBJ2-3; 9 nucleotides agree with TRBD2. The CDR3 spans 13 residues. The trim removed 5 bases at V and 13 bases at J, leaving 10 bases unmatched. The CDR3 sequence: CASSPGTSRAKYF. The CDR3, as DNA: TGTGCCAGCAGTCCCGGGACTAGCCGGGCAAAGTATTTT.

The rearrangement uses TRBV7-9 and TRBJ2-1; D might be TRBD1 (5 bases). This CDR3 has 14 amino acids. The ends were cut back, 5 bases at V and 7 bases at J, with 15 bases in the middle. Germline V lookup: CDR1 SEHNR, CDR2 FQNEAQ (reference sequence). As DNA, the CDR3 is TGTGCCAGCAGCCCAAGGACACGGATAAATGAGCAGTTCTTC. Translating it yields CASSPRTRINEQFF.

This chain connects TRBV11-2 to TRBJ1-2, with 8 nucleotides matching TRBD1. Germline V gene lookup returns CDR1 SGHAT and CDR2 FQNNGV. V lost 3 bases and J lost 8; bases outside the gene matches: 5. The length of the CDR3 is 13 residues. For the CDR3, the DNA is TGTGCCAGCAGCTTCCGGACAGGGATCGGCTACACCTTC. Its translation is CASSFRTGIGYTF.

The gene calls are TRBV6-6 and TRBJ2-2, with D unclear. V lost 6 bases and J 6 bases, leaving 8 bases between the germline ends. The CDR3 contains 12 residues. Germline V gene sequence: CDR1 MNHNY, CDR2 SVGAGI (reference sequence). The CDR3 spells CASRATAGELFF. CDR3 bases: TGTGCCAGCAGGGCAACAGCCGGGGAGCTGTTTTTT.

CDR3 coding DNA: TGTGCCAGCAGCTTTCGACAGGGGGCTTGGTTAACTGAAGCTTTCTTT. Amino acids: CASSFRQGAWLTEAFF. This chain links TRBV7-6 with TRBJ1-1; 10 positions match TRBD1. There are 16 residues in the CDR3. CDR1 and CDR2 from the germline V gene are SGHVS and FNYEAQ. Trimming removed 3 bases from V and 5 bases from J; junction bases left unmatched: 9.

This clonotype has a handful of counts. This CDR3 is CASSVADDTQYF. The CDR3 bases are TGTGCCAGCAGCGTAGCGGACGATACGCAGTATTTT. This chain connects TRBV9 to TRBJ2-3; D is unresolved. Germline V gene data show CDR1 as SGDLS and CDR2 as YYNGEE. V lost 0 bases to trimming and J lost 6 bases, with 5 bases between them. This CDR3 is built from 12 residues.

The chain joins TRBV29-1 to TRBJ2-5; D gene ambiguous. The CDR3 is 14 residues long. Trimming removed 2 bases at V and 11 bases at J, with 21 bases between. Germline assignment: CDR1 SQVTM and CDR2 ANQGSEA. CDR3 in DNA: TGCAGCGTTGAATATGGGGTAGGCTACAATGAGCAGTACTTC. It is translated as CSVEYGVGYNEQYF.

This clonotype was detected a few times. The chain recombines TRBV6-5 with TRBJ1-6; D is uncertain. Trimming left V 3 bases short and J 10 bases short, with 10 bases between. This CDR3 has 13 residues. Germline V gives CDR1 MNHEY, CDR2 SVGAGI. This chain's CDR3 is CASSYEGFSPLHF. The CDR3 DNA sequence: TGTGCCAGCAGTTATGAGGGTTTCTCACCCCTCCACTTT.